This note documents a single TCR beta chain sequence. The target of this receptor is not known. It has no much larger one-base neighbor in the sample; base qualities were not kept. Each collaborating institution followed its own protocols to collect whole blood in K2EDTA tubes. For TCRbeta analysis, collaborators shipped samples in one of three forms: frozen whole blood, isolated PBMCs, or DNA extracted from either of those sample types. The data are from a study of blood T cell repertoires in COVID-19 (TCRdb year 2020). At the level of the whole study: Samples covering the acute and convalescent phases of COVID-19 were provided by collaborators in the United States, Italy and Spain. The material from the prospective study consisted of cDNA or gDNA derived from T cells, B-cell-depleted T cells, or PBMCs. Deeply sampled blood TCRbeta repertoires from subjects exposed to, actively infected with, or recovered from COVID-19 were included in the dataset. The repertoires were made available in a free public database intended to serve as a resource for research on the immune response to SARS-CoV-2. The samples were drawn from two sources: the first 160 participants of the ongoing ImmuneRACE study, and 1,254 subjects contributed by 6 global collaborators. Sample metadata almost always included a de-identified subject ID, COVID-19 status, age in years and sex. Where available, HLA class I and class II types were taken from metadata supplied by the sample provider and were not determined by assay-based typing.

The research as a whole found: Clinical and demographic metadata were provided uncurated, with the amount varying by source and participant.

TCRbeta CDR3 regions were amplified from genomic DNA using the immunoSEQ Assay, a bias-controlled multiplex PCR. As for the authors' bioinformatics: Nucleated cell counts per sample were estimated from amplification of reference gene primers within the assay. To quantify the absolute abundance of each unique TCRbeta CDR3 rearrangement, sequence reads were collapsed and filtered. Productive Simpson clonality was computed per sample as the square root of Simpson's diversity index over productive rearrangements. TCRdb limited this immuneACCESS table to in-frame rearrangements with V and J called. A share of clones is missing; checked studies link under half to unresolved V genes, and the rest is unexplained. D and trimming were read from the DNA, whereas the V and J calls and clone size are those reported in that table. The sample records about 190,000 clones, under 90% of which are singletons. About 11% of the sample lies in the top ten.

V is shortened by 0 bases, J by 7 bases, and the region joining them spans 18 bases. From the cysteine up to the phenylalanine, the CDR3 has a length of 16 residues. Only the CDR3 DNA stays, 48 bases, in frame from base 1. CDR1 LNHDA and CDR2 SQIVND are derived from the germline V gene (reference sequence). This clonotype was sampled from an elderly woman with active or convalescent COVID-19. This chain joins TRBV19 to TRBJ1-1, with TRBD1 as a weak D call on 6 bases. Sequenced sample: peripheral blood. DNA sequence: TGTGCCAGTAGTATAGACGGGACACCATCACGCGGTGAAGCTTTCTTT. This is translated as CASSIDGTPSRGEAFF.